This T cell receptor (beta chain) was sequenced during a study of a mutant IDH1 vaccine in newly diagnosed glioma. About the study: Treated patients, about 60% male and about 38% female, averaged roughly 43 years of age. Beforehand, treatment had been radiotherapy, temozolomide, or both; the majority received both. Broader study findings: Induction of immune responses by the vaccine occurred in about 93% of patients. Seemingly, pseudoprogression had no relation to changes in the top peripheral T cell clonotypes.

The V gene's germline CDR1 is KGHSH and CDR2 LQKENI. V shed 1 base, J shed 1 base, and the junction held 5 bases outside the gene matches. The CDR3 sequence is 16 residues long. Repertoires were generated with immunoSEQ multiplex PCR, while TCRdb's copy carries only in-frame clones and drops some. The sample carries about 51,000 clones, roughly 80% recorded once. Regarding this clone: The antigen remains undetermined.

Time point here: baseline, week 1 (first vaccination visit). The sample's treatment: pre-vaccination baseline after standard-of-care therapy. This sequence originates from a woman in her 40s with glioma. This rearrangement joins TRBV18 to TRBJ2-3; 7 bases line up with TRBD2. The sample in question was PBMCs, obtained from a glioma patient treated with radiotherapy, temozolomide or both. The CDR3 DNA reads TGTGCCAGCTCACCACTTCCGAGCGGGGGCACAGATACGCAGTATTTT. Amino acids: CASSPLPSGGTDTQYF.